This TCR beta chain was captured in a study of T cells after yellow fever vaccination. CDR3 length equals 12 residues. The V gene's germline CDR1 is DFQATT and CDR2 SNEGSKA (reference sequence). J was trimmed by 6 bases and V by 6 bases; bases with no gene match: 4. TCRdb independently ran MiXCR on the 5' RACE reads; one entry per CDR3 protein. In the table there are approximately 300,000 distinct CDR3 sequences, 8% to 10% of which are singletons. The receptor's source is a man in his late teens or twenties who received the YFV17D yellow fever vaccine. Sample: PBMCs, taken on the day of the first yellow fever vaccination. The gene calls are TRBV20-1 and TRBJ1-1, with 10 positions matching TRBD1. Here the CDR3 reads CSAKDRGAEAFF. CDR3 DNA: TGCAGTGCAAAGGACAGGGGGGCTGAAGCTTTCTTT.